Listed below are T cell receptor beta chains from one sample, sequenced in a study of T cell repertoires in cytomegalovirus infection. Each CDR3 protein gets one entry after TCRdb re-called the reads with MiXCR. Seen here are 550,000 to 700,000 distinct CDR3 sequences, 40% observed once, and the top ten hold about 46%. Antigens of these TCRs are unknown. This specimen consisted of cultured PBMCs, obtained from culture after CMV antigen stimulation. The receptors shown here come from a human donor in good health (CMV status not recorded). Some clones in this sample may be carry-over from other donors' samples. The CDR3 runs from the conserved cysteine through the conserved F or W. D genes are given only for firm matches. Where a row states a size, it is once, few, many or the class of an expanded clone; other rows omit it.

TRBV7-2	few	TRBJ2-3	-	TGTGCCAGCAGCCCAACGGGGTTAGCTGACGATACGCAGTATTTT	CASSPTGLADDTQYF
TRBV2	-	TRBJ1-2	-	TGTGCCAGCAATCCCAGGGAGGGATCGGCTGGCTACACCTTC	CASNPREGSAGYTF
TRBV7-2	few	TRBJ2-7	TRBD2	TGTGCCAGCAGCTCCCGGCGTCTAGCGGGAGCCGAGCAGTACTTC	CASSSRRLAGAEQYF
TRBV11-2	few	TRBJ1-1	-	TGTGCCAGTGGTTTTGGGGTGCTGAACACTGAAGCTTTCTTT	CASGFGVLNTEAFF
TRBV4-1	-	TRBJ1-1	TRBD1	TGCGCCAGCAGCAAAGGGGGCCGGGAAGCTTTCTTT	CASSKGGREAFF
TRBV7-8	once	TRBJ2-1	-	TGTGCCAGCAGCCTTGGACTATATTCCTACAATGAGGAGTTCTTC	CASSLGLYSYNEEFF
TRBV20-1	few	TRBJ2-5	TRBD2	TGCAGTGCTAGCCACCCTACAGCGGGGTCACAAGAGACCCAGTACTTC	CSASHPTAGSQETQYF
TRBV20-1	-	TRBJ2-5	TRBD2	TGCAGTGCTAGATCACTAGCGGTAGAGACCCAGTACTTC	CSARSLAVETQYF
TRBV5-3	-	TRBJ2-3	TRBD2	TGTGCCAGCAGCTCTCCTACTAGCGGGGTGGGAGATACGCAGTATTTT	CASSSPTSGVGDTQYF
TRBV7-2	many	TRBJ1-3	-	TGTGCCAGCAGCTTAGGGTGGTCTGGAAACACCATATATTTT	CASSLGWSGNTIYF
TRBV3-1	-	TRBJ1-5	-	TGTGCCAGCAGCCAAGATAAGGGCAATCAGCCCCAGCATTTT	CASSQDKGNQPQHF
TRBV7-2	-	TRBJ2-1	TRBD1	TGTGCCAGCAGCTTCTTCGGACAGGGGGGAGATGAGCAGTTCTTC	CASSFFGQGGDEQFF
TRBV18	-	TRBJ1-1	TRBD1	TGTGCCAGCTCACCAAACAGGGGGAAGGACACTGAAGCTTTCTTT	CASSPNRGKDTEAFF
TRBV7-2	many	TRBJ2-6	-	TGTGCCAGCAGCGCACCAGGGGGGGCCAACGTCCTGACTTTC	CASSAPGGANVLTF
TRBV7-2	few	TRBJ2-3	-	TGTGCCAGCAGCGCCTCCCCCGGGGGGCAATATACGCAGTATTTT	CASSASPGGQYTQYF
TRBV24-1	few	TRBJ2-3	-	TGTGCCACCTCCAGGGGAAATACGCAGTATTTT	CATSRGNTQYF
TRBV11-2	few	TRBJ2-2	-	TGTGCCAGCAGCCGCCAGGGTTTCAGCTCGAGGGAGCTGTTTTTT	CASSRQGFSSRELFF
TRBV24-1	once	TRBJ1-1	-	TGTGCCACCAGTGAGTCCTGGGGGAACACTGAAGCTTTCTTT	CATSESWGNTEAFF
TRBV6-5	-	TRBJ1-1	TRBD1	TGTGCCAGCAGGGCAGGGACAGGGGGCATCGGAAAACCTGAAGCTTTCTTT	CASRAGTGGIGKPEAFF
TRBV15	-	TRBJ2-1	-	TGTGCCACCAGCAGAGGGGCCGGGAGCTCCTACAATGAGCAGTTCTTC	CATSRGAGSSYNEQFF
TRBV13	-	TRBJ2-2	TRBD2	TGTGCCAGCAGCTGGATAGCGGGGGGCCCCACCGGGGAGCTGTTTTTT	CASSWIAGGPTGELFF
TRBV20-1	few	TRBJ1-2	TRBD1	TGCAGTGCTAGACATCCGGGACAGGGTTTTAACTATGGCTACACCTTC	CSARHPGQGFNYGYTF
TRBV7-2	once	TRBJ2-1	-	TGTGCCAGCAGCGCAAGGGGCGGGGAGTGGGGCGGTGAGCAGTTCTTC	CASSARGGEWGGEQFF
TRBV7-2	-	TRBJ2-7	-	TGTGCCAGCAGCTTAGCGAGGATGCCGAACTCCTACGAGCAGTACTTC	CASSLARMPNSYEQYF
TRBV7-8	few	TRBJ2-7	-	TGTGCCAGCAGCTCCGCATTGCCAGGGATGAGGGGATCCTACGAGCAGTACTTC	CASSSALPGMRGSYEQYF
TRBV7-8	-	TRBJ2-1	-	TGTGCCAGCAGCTTACGATTCCATTTTGTACGCTCCTACAATGAGCAGTTCTTC	CASSLRFHFVRSYNEQFF
TRBV6-2/TRBV6-3	few	TRBJ2-1	-	TGTGCCAGCAGTTTTTTCTACAATGAGCAGTTCTTC	CASSFFYNEQFF
TRBV7-2	many	TRBJ1-1	-	TGTGCCAGCAGCTTATGGTTAAGGGACACTGAAGCTTTCTTT	CASSLWLRDTEAFF
TRBV6-6	-	TRBJ2-1	TRBD2	TGTGCCGGCAGTTACAGCGGGAGTGCCTACAATGAGCAGTTCTTC	CAGSYSGSAYNEQFF
TRBV27	few	TRBJ2-7	TRBD1	TGTGCCAGCAGTTTAGGGACAGGGGCTTTCGAGCAGTACTTC	CASSLGTGAFEQYF
TRBV10-2	-	TRBJ1-5	-	TGCGCCAGCAGTGAAACCCACCCCCAGGGTCAGCCCCAGCATTTT	CASSETHPQGQPQHF
TRBV7-3	-	TRBJ1-2	-	TGTGCCAGCAGCCACCAGACCGGGCGCTACACCTTC	CASSHQTGRYTF
TRBV7-2	few	TRBJ2-1	-	TGTGCCAGCAGCACCGGGAATGCTCCCTACAATGAGCAGTTCTTC	CASSTGNAPYNEQFF